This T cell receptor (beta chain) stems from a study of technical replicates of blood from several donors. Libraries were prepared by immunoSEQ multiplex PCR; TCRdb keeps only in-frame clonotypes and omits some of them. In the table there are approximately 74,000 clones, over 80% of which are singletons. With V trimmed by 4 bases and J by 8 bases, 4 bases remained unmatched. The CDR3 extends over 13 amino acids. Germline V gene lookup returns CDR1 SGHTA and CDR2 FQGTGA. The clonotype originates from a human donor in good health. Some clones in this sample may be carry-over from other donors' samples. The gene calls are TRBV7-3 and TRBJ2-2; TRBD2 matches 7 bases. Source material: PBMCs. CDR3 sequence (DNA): TGTGCCAGCAGCTCGACGGGAGGTGGGGAGCTGTTTTTT. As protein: CASSSTGGGELFF.